These 13 T cell receptor beta chains originate from one sample sequenced in a study of blood T cell repertoires in COVID-19 (dated by TCRdb to 2019 to 2021). Preparation of the library involved the immunoSEQ multiplex PCR assay. TCRdb mirrors the immuneACCESS table, restricted to in-frame sequences. Some clones are absent from its copies; in checked studies, under half trace to an unresolved V gene, and the reason for the others is unknown. This sample gives around 400,000 clones in total; about 90% of them show up just once. The ten largest clones represent about 2.5% of the sample. What was sequenced was peripheral blood. These receptors all stem from an older woman with COVID-19, enrolled during active disease.

This clone was recorded once. The CDR3 is CAWSASGGLETQYF. The CDR3 DNA is TGTGCCTGGAGTGCCTCAGGGGGGTTAGAGACCCAGTACTTC. The rearrangement links TRBV30 to TRBJ2-5, with D possibly TRBD1 on 7 matching bases. The CDR3 is made up of 14 amino acids. Germline V gene lookup returns CDR1 GTSNPN and CDR2 SVGIG (reference sequence). Trimming stripped 1 base from V and 4 bases from J, with 13 bases between.

This rearrangement joins TRBV15 to TRBJ2-2; D unclear. This CDR3 region has 12 residues. V lost 3 bases to trimming and J lost 3 bases, with 2 bases between them. Germline V lookup: CDR1 LNHNV, CDR2 YYDKDF (reference sequence). The CDR3 loop is CATSSYTGELFF. The CDR3 DNA is TGTGCCACCAGCAGCTACACCGGGGAGCTGTTTTTT.

The chain employs TRBV6-2 or TRBV6-3 and TRBJ2-2; 11 nucleotides line up with TRBD2. Germline V lookup: CDR1 MNHEY, CDR2 SVGEGT. Trimming at V came to 0 bases and at J to 5 bases, leaving 5 bases not matched to a gene. CDR3 length: 17 residues. CDR3 coding DNA: TGTGCCAGCAGTTACTCGCTACTAGCGGGGGTTACCGGGGAGCTGTTTTTT. As protein: CASSYSLLAGVTGELFF.

The chain joins TRBV9 to TRBJ1-2; possibly TRBD1 for D (5 bases). V was shortened by 0 bases and J by 2 bases, with 8 bases between the two germline ends. This CDR3 comprises 14 residues. Germline values: CDR1 SGDLS, CDR2 YYNGEE. CDR3 loop: CASSVATGNYGYTF. The CDR3 DNA reads TGTGCCAGCAGCGTAGCCACAGGCAACTATGGCTACACCTTC.

The chain recombines TRBV18 with TRBJ2-7, with a tentative D call TRBD1 (6 bases). V lost 3 bases to trimming and J lost 1 base, with 13 bases between them. CDR1 and CDR2 (germline): KGHSH, LQKENI. The CDR3 sequence is 15 residues long. The CDR3 region is CASSPVRTASYEQYF. The CDR3 nucleotides are TGTGCCAGCTCACCCGTTCGGACAGCTTCCTACGAGCAGTACTTC.

This clone was seen just once. The chain employs TRBV19 and TRBJ1-1; 9 bases are shared with TRBD1. This CDR3 is built from 15 residues. V shed 9 bases, J shed 0 bases, and the junction held 8 bases outside the gene matches. From germline, CDR1 is LNHDA and CDR2 SQIVND (reference sequence). The CDR3 loop reads CASNDRGLMNTEAFF. The CDR3 DNA sequence: TGTGCCAGCAATGACAGGGGGTTGATGAACACTGAAGCTTTCTTT.

V usage is TRBV12-3 or TRBV12-4 and J usage is TRBJ2-3; no clear D. V lost 3 bases and J 4 bases, leaving 8 bases between the germline ends. The CDR3 has 13 amino acids. The CDR3 loop reads CASSFVSADTQYF. CDR3 coding DNA: TGTGCCAGCAGTTTTGTCTCGGCAGATACGCAGTATTTT.

The chain is built from TRBV27 and TRBJ2-1, with TRBD2 matching over 15 bases. After removal of 3 bases from V and 5 bases from J, the junction contained 5 bases not matched to a gene. The V gene's germline CDR1 is MNHEY and CDR2 SMNVEV (reference sequence). There are 17 residues in the CDR3. The CDR3 region has the DNA TGTGCCAGCAGTTTGCCCGGGACTAGCGGGGGGAACAATGAGCAGTTCTTC. It yields the protein CASSLPGTSGGNNEQFF.

The chain uses TRBV2 and TRBJ2-7; no firm D call. CDR3 length: 12 amino acids. Germline V gene sequence: CDR1 SNHLY, CDR2 FYNNEI. V dropped 4 bases and J dropped 4 bases, with 8 bases sitting between them. The CDR3 nucleotides read TGTGCCAGCAGTGGAAACAGTTACGAGCAGTACTTC. Protein product: CASSGNSYEQYF.

The chain combines TRBV29-1 with TRBJ1-2; D might be TRBD1 (6 bases). The V gene's germline CDR1 is SQVTM and CDR2 ANQGSEA. This CDR3 is 14 amino acids long. With 7 bases removed from V and 4 bases from J, the gap between germline ends came to 19 bases. This CDR3 reads CSASIGGSSYGYTF. The CDR3 DNA is TGCAGCGCCTCTATAGGGGGTTCCTCCTATGGCTACACCTTC.

This clone has just one count. The chain joins TRBV12-3 or TRBV12-4 to TRBJ2-1, with TRBD2 as a possible D gene (6 bases). The CDR3 contains 12 residues. V was cut by 7 bases and J by 7 bases, with 11 bases left in between. CDR3 in DNA: TGTGCCAGCACTTCTGGGGGGAATGAGCAGTTCTTC. As protein: CASTSGGNEQFF.

The V gene is TRBV2, the J gene TRBJ2-2; 10 nucleotides agree with TRBD2. Germline CDR1 SNHLY, CDR2 FYNNEI. The CDR3 is 17 residues long. J gave up 6 bases and V 3 bases, and 10 bases lay outside the gene matches. The CDR3 coding sequence is TGTGCCAGCAGTGATCTAGGCCTAGCGGGGGATCCCGGGGAGCTGTTTTTT. Translation gives CASSDLGLAGDPGELFF. Full variable domain (missing parts from reference TRBV2 and TRBJ2-2): EPEVTQTPSHQVTQMGQEVILRCVPISNHLYFYWYRQILGQKVEFLVSFYNNEISEKSEIFDDQFSVERPDGSNFTLKIRSTKLEDSAMYFCASSDLGLAGDPGELFFGEGSRLTVL.

The V call is TRBV7-2, the J call TRBJ2-1; TRBD2 might be the D (7 bases). From germline, CDR1 is SGHTA and CDR2 FQGNSA. The length of the CDR3 is 13 residues. The V gene lost 11 bases and the J gene lost 8 bases, with 19 bases spanning the gap. CDR3: CAGKGGALYEQFF. CDR3 bases: TGTGCCGGTAAGGGGGGGGCCCTCTATGAGCAGTTCTTC.